This is a list of T cell receptor beta chains from one sample in a study of T cell repertoires in cytomegalovirus infection. Their antigens remain unidentified. From the reads, TCRdb called clonotypes with MiXCR, one entry per CDR3 protein. The sample holds about 920,000 distinct CDR3 sequences, approximately 32% seen once. The specimen was cultured CD8+ T cells from PBMCs, collected from culture after CMV antigen stimulation. Every receptor here comes from a human donor in good health (CMV status not recorded). Some clones in this sample may be carry-over from other donors' samples. CDR3s include the opening cysteine and the closing phenylalanine or tryptophan. D genes are given only for firm matches. Size is omitted from some rows. Given values are once, few, many or a class for expanded clones.

V gene,D gene,J gene,clone size,CDR3 DNA,CDR3 protein
TRBV4-1,-,TRBJ1-1,-,TGCGCCAGCAGCCAAGATCTTTGGTCCACTGAAGCTTTCTTT,CASSQDLWSTEAFF
TRBV7-9,-,TRBJ2-5,few,TGTGCCAGCAGGGAAGGAGGAGAAGAGACCCAGTACTTC,CASREGGEETQYF
TRBV7-8,TRBD2,TRBJ2-1,many,TGTGCCAGCAGCTTCACGAGCGGGGGGAGCTCCTACAATGAGCAGTTCTTC,CASSFTSGGSSYNEQFF
TRBV6-6,-,TRBJ2-5,few,TGTGCCAGCAGTTACTCGATTCAGGGAATTCAAGAGACCCAGTACTTC,CASSYSIQGIQETQYF
TRBV7-6,-,TRBJ2-3,many,TGTGCCAGCAGCACGCGGGACAGTGTGTCAGATACGCAGTATTTT,CASSTRDSVSDTQYF
TRBV9,-,TRBJ2-3,-,TGTGCCAGCAGCGTAGATCCGGGTCCCTCTAGCACAGATACGCAGTATTTT,CASSVDPGPSSTDTQYF
TRBV15,TRBD1,TRBJ2-5,few,TGTGCCACCAGCCGTTTGACAGGGGACGAGACCCAGTACTTC,CATSRLTGDETQYF
TRBV12-3/TRBV12-4,-,TRBJ2-5,many,TGTGCCAGCAGCTCAGGGGGGGACGAGACCCAGTACTTC,CASSSGGDETQYF
TRBV19,-,TRBJ1-1,-,TGTGCCAGTAGTTTCCCCCGGGAAGGAGATACTGAAGCTTTCTTT,CASSFPREGDTEAFF
TRBV12-3/TRBV12-4,TRBD1,TRBJ2-2,few,TGTGCCGCAGGGGGGACAGGGGCCTATTCGAACACCGGGGAGCTGTTTTTT,CAAGGTGAYSNTGELFF
TRBV29-1,TRBD1,TRBJ2-5,-,TGCAGCGTTGAAGGGACAGGGGGCGTAGAGACCCAGTACTTC,CSVEGTGGVETQYF
TRBV20-1,TRBD1,TRBJ1-1,few,TGCAGTGCCCCCGAGGGATGGGACAGGGGCGATGAAGCTTTCTTT,CSAPEGWDRGDEAFF
TRBV28,-,TRBJ1-1,-,TGTGCCAGCAGTTTAACATCCCGGGCCCTTGAAGCTTTCTTT,CASSLTSRALEAFF
TRBV7-6,-,TRBJ1-2,few,TGTGCCAGCAGCCCCCCCGGGGCGGACTATGGCTACACCTTC,CASSPPGADYGYTF
TRBV7-3,-,TRBJ1-1,once,TGTGCCAGCAGCGTAACGACAGTGGAGGCTTTCTTT,CASSVTTVEAFF
TRBV27,-,TRBJ1-6,few,TGTGCCAGCTCCCCGGGGACAAGAAATTCACCCCTCCACTTT,CASSPGTRNSPLHF